This is a list of T cell receptor beta chains from one sample in a study of T cells in Graves' hyperthyroidism and ophthalmopathy. TCRdb re-called the multiplex PCR reads through MiXCR, storing one row per CDR3 protein. The profile shows some 570,000 distinct CDR3 sequences, approximately 15% of them singletons. Material for sequencing was blood. The receptor source for this set is a woman aged 18-30 years with Graves' ophthalmopathy. CDR3s include the opening cysteine and the closing phenylalanine or tryptophan. A D gene is named only where the DNA matches it firmly.

J: TRBJ2-7; V: TRBV28; D: -; CDR3: CASSSGAAGQTYEQYF
J: TRBJ1-1; V: TRBV19; D: TRBD1; CDR3: CASSIGQGDTEAFF
J: TRBJ2-1; V: TRBV2; D: TRBD2; CDR3: CASGQREDSNEQFF
J: TRBJ1-1; V: TRBV20-1; D: TRBD1; CDR3: CSAWGHRGRGTEAFF
J: TRBJ2-4; V: TRBV6-1; D: -; CDR3: CASRGGLDIQYF
J: TRBJ1-2; V: TRBV5-6; D: -; CDR3: CAGKIWNYGYTF
J: TRBJ1-1; V: TRBV4-1; D: TRBD1; CDR3: CASSQVGRGRMNTEAFF
J: TRBJ1-2; V: TRBV25-1; D: -; CDR3: CASSEAVSEEDYGYTF
J: TRBJ2-3; V: TRBV6-2/TRBV6-3; D: TRBD1; CDR3: CASRLTGARYTQYF
J: TRBJ2-7; V: TRBV5-4; D: -; CDR3: CASSLFSGPHYEQYF
J: TRBJ1-5; V: TRBV19; D: TRBD1; CDR3: CARGQVMGQPQHF
J: TRBJ2-7; V: TRBV12-3/TRBV12-4; D: -; CDR3: CASSLSVAYEQYF
J: TRBJ2-4; V: TRBV7-2; D: TRBD1; CDR3: CASSSSGQVVAKNIQYF
J: TRBJ1-5; V: TRBV7-8; D: -; CDR3: CASSFSAGRLSNQPQHF
J: TRBJ2-1; V: TRBV5-1; D: TRBD2; CDR3: CASSLVLAGDNEQFF
J: TRBJ1-4; V: TRBV6-1; D: TRBD1; CDR3: CASSRARGYEKLFF
J: TRBJ2-7; V: TRBV20-1; D: TRBD2; CDR3: CSAEIAGGYEQYF
J: TRBJ2-7; V: TRBV29-1; D: -; CDR3: CSVTGSGRVSYEQYF
J: TRBJ2-7; V: TRBV20-1; D: TRBD2; CDR3: CSARILAGTADEQYF
J: TRBJ2-1; V: TRBV2; D: TRBD1; CDR3: CASSGGLGQGGDEQFF
J: TRBJ2-7; V: TRBV11-2; D: TRBD2; CDR3: CASSLWTSGSSEQYF
J: TRBJ2-1; V: TRBV14; D: -; CDR3: CASSQRWGGADEQFF
J: TRBJ2-1; V: TRBV20-1; D: TRBD2; CDR3: CSARGGTSGRPREQFF
J: TRBJ2-1; V: TRBV5-5; D: TRBD2; CDR3: CASSFLAGGLLRSYNEQFF
J: TRBJ2-3; V: TRBV7-9; D: -; CDR3: CASKQGGGTQYF
J: TRBJ2-7; V: TRBV27; D: -; CDR3: CASSLWPPIKRTNYEQYF